The rows below give T cell receptor beta chains drawn from one sample of a study of cytomegalovirus exposure and HLA in healthy donors. Profiling relied on immunoSEQ multiplex PCR, and the TCRdb table lists in-frame clones only, not all of them. This sample yields approximately 120,000 clones, of which more than 75% are seen a single time; 3.6% belongs to the top ten. Sequencing was done on a sample of PBMCs. The receptor source for this set is a middle-aged man in good health and CMV-seronegative. Each CDR3 is given with its conserved first and last residue. A D gene is named only where the DNA matches it firmly. Clone size, where shown, is once, few, many, or a class for clones that have expanded.

j_gene | d_gene | v_gene | abundance | CDR3aa | CDR3nt
TRBJ2-7 | TRBD1 | TRBV18 | . | CASYSGQGGEQYF | TGTGCCAGCTACTCGGGACAGGGAGGCGAGCAGTACTTC
TRBJ1-2 | TRBD1 | TRBV7-3 | . | CASSTGQGEGGYTF | TGTGCCAGCAGCACTGGACAGGGAGAGGGTGGCTACACCTTC
TRBJ1-3 | . | TRBV7-9 | . | CASSNGGTGNTIYF | TGTGCCAGCAGCAACGGGGGTACTGGAAACACCATATATTTT
TRBJ2-1 | TRBD2 | TRBV29-1 | . | CSVVGSGGAGVNEQFF | TGCAGCGTTGTAGGCAGCGGGGGCGCTGGAGTCAATGAGCAGTTCTTC
TRBJ2-5 | TRBD1 | TRBV19 | . | CASSIWGQGRETQYF | TGTGCCAGTAGTATTTGGGGACAGGGGCGGGAGACCCAGTACTTC
TRBJ2-1 | . | TRBV11-2 | . | CASTLVGDNEQFF | TGTGCCAGCACCCTGGTGGGAGACAATGAGCAGTTCTTC
TRBJ1-1 | . | TRBV5-5 | . | CASSLSLLGLNTEAFF | TGTGCCAGCAGCTTGTCGTTGCTGGGGCTGAACACTGAAGCTTTCTTT
TRBJ2-2 | . | TRBV4-2 | . | CASSQVVQADGELFF | TGTGCCAGCAGCCAAGTAGTACAGGCGGACGGGGAGCTGTTTTTT
TRBJ1-2 | TRBD1 | TRBV6-1 | . | CASRRDREFVYGYTF | TGTGCCAGTCGCCGGGACAGGGAGTTTGTCTATGGCTACACCTTC
TRBJ1-2 | . | TRBV9 | . | CASSVEDSPRGYGYTF | TGTGCCAGCAGCGTCGAGGACAGCCCTAGGGGCTATGGCTACACCTTC
TRBJ2-6 | TRBD1 | TRBV29-1 | . | CSARTGGSGANVLTF | TGCAGCGCAAGGACAGGGGGGTCTGGGGCCAACGTCCTGACTTTC
TRBJ1-3 | . | TRBV6-5 | . | CASSPDRSSGNTIYF | TGTGCCAGCAGTCCAGACAGGAGCTCTGGAAACACCATATATTTT
TRBJ1-4 | . | TRBV4-3 | . | CASSQERRPNEKLFF | TGCGCCAGCAGCCAAGAACGGAGACCTAATGAAAAACTGTTTTTT
TRBJ1-5 | . | TRBV28 | . | CASSLDRFNQPQHF | TGTGCCAGCAGTTTAGACAGGTTCAATCAGCCCCAGCATTTT
TRBJ2-3 | . | TRBV11-2 | . | CASSFRSLGGGRDTQYF | TGTGCCAGCAGCTTTAGATCCCTCGGTGGGGGCCGCGATACGCAGTATTTT
TRBJ2-7 | TRBD1 | TRBV5-4 | . | CASSAATGAYEQYF | TGTGCCAGCAGCGCAGCGACAGGGGCCTACGAGCAGTACTTC
TRBJ1-2 | TRBD1 | TRBV6-5 | . | CASSYRQGGYGYTF | TGTGCCAGCAGTTACCGACAGGGGGGGTATGGCTACACCTTC
TRBJ1-1 | . | TRBV19 | once | CASGIWGGNTEAFF | TGTGCCAGTGGAATTTGGGGGGGGAACACTGAAGCTTTCTTT
TRBJ2-3 | TRBD1 | TRBV9 | once | CASSPWDRITDTQYF | TGTGCCAGCAGCCCTTGGGACAGGATCACAGATACGCAGTATTTT
TRBJ2-3 | . | TRBV5-1 | . | CASTLQGDTQYF | TGCGCCAGCACCCTACAGGGAGATACGCAGTATTTT
TRBJ1-1 | . | TRBV7-2 | . | CASSLMQSMNTEAFF | TGTGCCAGCAGCTTAATGCAGTCAATGAACACTGAAGCTTTCTTT
TRBJ1-2 | . | TRBV7-9 | . | CSSSLGGTNYGYTF | TGTTCCAGCAGCCTCGGAGGGACCAACTATGGCTACACCTTC
TRBJ1-5 | . | TRBV7-2 | . | CASSLGGEGNQPQHF | TGTGCCAGCAGCTTAGGAGGGGAGGGCAATCAGCCCCAGCATTTT
TRBJ2-7 | TRBD1 | TRBV7-2 | once | CASSSSQDRVAYEQYF | TGTGCCAGCAGCTCATCACAGGACAGGGTGGCCTACGAGCAGTACTTC
TRBJ1-1 | . | TRBV7-2 | . | CASSGEILNTEAFF | TGTGCCAGCAGCGGAGAAATTTTGAACACTGAAGCTTTCTTT
TRBJ2-3 | . | TRBV7-6 | . | CASSLEGGRTDTQYF | TGTGCCAGCAGCTTAGAGGGGGGGCGCACAGATACGCAGTATTTT
TRBJ2-3 | . | TRBV27 | once | CASSLNRAWTDTQYF | TGTGCCAGCAGTCTAAACAGGGCGTGGACAGATACGCAGTATTTT
TRBJ2-7 | TRBD1 | TRBV7-9 | . | CASRRGQPYEQYF | TGTGCCAGCAGGAGGGGGCAACCCTACGAGCAGTACTTC
TRBJ1-6 | . | TRBV19 | . | CASHRGGESSPLHF | TGTGCCAGTCACCGAGGAGGGGAGAGTTCACCCCTCCACTTT
TRBJ2-3 | . | TRBV7-2 | . | CASSLGAKPSTDTQYF | TGTGCCAGCAGCTTAGGGGCGAAACCTAGCACAGATACGCAGTATTTT
TRBJ1-5 | TRBD1 | TRBV7-9 | . | CASSLGQGDQPQHF | TGTGCCAGCAGCTTAGGACAGGGAGATCAGCCCCAGCATTTT